These 15 T cell receptor beta chains came from one sample sequenced in a study of regulatory T cells in long-lasting Graves disease. Both iRepertoire HTBI primers and Arm-PCR of CDR3 regions were used to build the TCR beta libraries. TCRdb passed the multiplex PCR reads through MiXCR, listing each CDR3 protein once. The top ten hold 10% to 15% of the sample, which has some 240,000 distinct CDR3 sequences, roughly 19% seen once. Time point: newly diagnosed GD, antithyroid drugs for less than 3 months. RNA isolated from PBMCs was used to make the TCR library. These same records also appear under a second study, on T cells in Graves' hyperthyroidism and ophthalmopathy.

The starting material was peripheral blood mononuclear cells (PBMCs), obtained at new diagnosis, from a patient treated with antithyroid drugs. These TCRs come from a woman under 40 with Graves disease.

This clonotype was counted at least ten times. The chain is built from TRBV2 and TRBJ2-7; 7 bases match TRBD2. The CDR3 loop spans 15 amino acids. Germline V gene data show CDR1 as SNHLY and CDR2 as FYNNEI. Germline trimming cut 8 bases from V and 5 bases from J; bases unmatched to any gene: 15. This CDR3 reads CASFESLAAHDEQYF. CDR3 in DNA: TGTGCCAGCTTCGAAAGCCTAGCGGCCCACGACGAGCAGTACTTC. Full variable domain (missing parts from reference TRBV2 and TRBJ2-7): EPEVTQTPSHQVTQMGQEVILRCVPISNHLYFYWYRQILGQKVEFLVSFYNNEISEKSEIFDDQFSVERPDGSNFTLKIRSTKLEDSAMYFCASFESLAAHDEQYFGPGTRLTVT.

Ten or more counts support this clonotype. The chain recombines TRBV4-1 with TRBJ1-1; 11 bases are a match to TRBD1. V lost 2 bases and J lost 6; bases outside the gene matches: 11. Looked up from germline, CDR1 is MGHRA and CDR2 is YSYEKL. The CDR3 is 17 amino acids. In DNA, the CDR3 is TGCGCCAGCAGCCAACTCACGCAGGAGGACAGGGGGCCTGAAGCTTTCTTT. This sequence encodes CASSQLTQEDRGPEAFF.

This clonotype was detected ten times or more. V and J are TRBV7-8 and TRBJ2-7; D is possibly TRBD1 or TRBD2 (5 bases each). Germline V CDR1 and CDR2: SGHVS, FQNEAQ. This CDR3 has 13 amino acids. V was shortened by 5 bases and J by 7 bases, with 15 bases between the two germline ends. The chain's CDR3 is CASSPGPGREQYF. DNA for the CDR3: TGTGCCAGCAGCCCGGGACCAGGTCGGGAGCAGTACTTC.

This clonotype was counted at least ten times. The chain uses TRBV11-1 and TRBJ2-1; D gene ambiguous. The germline V gene encodes CDR1 SGHAT and CDR2 FQDESV (reference sequence). V was clipped by 8 bases and J by 8 bases, with 10 bases between them. The length of the CDR3 is 11 residues. DNA of the CDR3: TGTGCCAGCCGACTGCACTATGAGCAGTTCTTC. Translated: CASRLHYEQFF.

At least ten counts were recorded for this clonotype. The V gene is TRBV29-1, the J gene TRBJ2-7; perhaps D is TRBD1 or TRBD2 (5 bases each). The V and J ends lost 7 bases and 1 base respectively, with 11 bases between them. CDR1 is SQVTM, CDR2 ANQGSEA, per germline. This CDR3 contains 12 residues. This CDR3 is CSARWGSYEQYF. CDR3 sequence (DNA): TGCAGCGCTAGGTGGGGGTCCTACGAGCAGTACTTC.

This chain joins TRBV5-8 and TRBJ1-3; no firm D call. The CDR3 runs to 15 residues. With 2 bases removed from V and 4 bases from J, the gap between germline ends came to 13 bases. Germline-derived CDR1 and CDR2 are SGHTS and YDEGEE. The CDR3 DNA sequence: TGTGCCAGCAGCTTCGAGGATAGTCCAGGAAACACCATATATTTT. It codes for CASSFEDSPGNTIYF.

At least ten counts were recorded for this clonotype. CDR3 DNA sequence: TGTGCCAGCAGTGAAGCTAGGACAGAGAATGAAAAACTGTTTTTT. Translation: CASSEARTENEKLFF. The rearrangement uses TRBV2 and TRBJ1-4; TRBD1 might be the D (6 bases). Germline values: CDR1 SNHLY, CDR2 FYNNEI. The V and J ends lost 0 bases and 5 bases respectively, with 10 bases between them. The CDR3 sequence is 15 residues long.

This clonotype was seen repeatedly, ten times or more. V usage is TRBV19 and J usage is TRBJ1-1; 10 bases match TRBD1. Germline lookup yields CDR1 LNHDA and CDR2 SQIVND (reference sequence). V gave up 5 bases and J gave up 3 bases; unmatched junction bases: 12. This CDR3 spans 17 amino acids. CDR3 loop: CASSFSGTGEGDTEAFF. In DNA form, the CDR3 reads TGTGCCAGTAGTTTCTCCGGGACAGGGGAGGGAGACACTGAAGCTTTCTTT.

The chain joins TRBV10-2 to TRBJ1-3; a possible D gene is TRBD1 (5 bases). Germline V lookup: CDR1 WSHSY, CDR2 SAAADI. This CDR3 is built from 16 residues. V was trimmed by 4 bases and J by 0 bases, leaving 13 bases between them. The CDR3 region has the DNA TGCGCCAGCAGTGCGAAGGGGCCTACCTCTGGAAACACCATATATTTT. Translating it yields CASSAKGPTSGNTIYF.

This clonotype has at least ten counts. The chain recombines TRBV6-1 with TRBJ1-1; the D is unclear. Trimming removed 6 bases from V and 1 base from J, with 12 bases in between. The CDR3 loop spans 14 amino acids. CDR1 and CDR2 from the germline V gene are MNHNS and SASEGT. The CDR3 DNA follows: TGTGCCAGCAGCTCGCGGGGAGAGAACACTGAAGCTTTCTTT. Its translation: CASSSRGENTEAFF.

The table lists this clonotype with many counts. The V gene is TRBV5-5, the J gene TRBJ1-5; D perhaps matches TRBD1 (5 bases). Germline values: CDR1 SGHKS, CDR2 YYEKEE (reference sequence). V lost 0 bases and J 1 base, leaving 8 bases between the germline ends. This CDR3 has 15 amino acids. CDR3 nucleotides: TGTGCCAGCAGCTTGGTGGGGCAGAGCAATCAGCCCCAGCATTTT. It encodes CASSLVGQSNQPQHF.

Notes on this clonotype: This sequence may be a read error, since a much larger clone differs from it by one base. The chain recombines TRBV2 with TRBJ1-3; no clear D. The V gene's germline CDR1 is SNHLY and CDR2 FYNNEI. CDR3 length equals 15 residues. CDR3 in amino acids: CASTTPAGPGSTIYF. CDR3 sequence (DNA): TGTGCCAGCACCACCCCAGCGGGTCCTGGAAGCACCATATATTTT.

This clonotype occurred many times. The chain uses TRBV9 and TRBJ1-4, with D unresolved. The CDR3 is 14 residues long. V gave up 0 bases and J gave up 5 bases, with 8 bases separating them. CDR1 SGDLS and CDR2 YYNGEE come from the germline V gene. The DNA for the CDR3 is TGTGCCAGCAGCGTAGGACCAAGAAATGAAAAACTGTTTTTT. Amino acids: CASSVGPRNEKLFF.

This clonotype came up many times. The rearrangement uses TRBV4-2 and TRBJ2-5; TRBD2 matches at 10 bases. The V segment lost 0 bases and the J segment 5 bases; nucleotides outside the gene matches: 3. The germline V gene has CDR1 LGHNA and CDR2 YNFKEQ. The CDR3 is made up of 15 amino acids. The CDR3 protein is CASSQESGGAETQYF. In DNA, the CDR3 is TGTGCCAGCAGCCAAGAGAGCGGGGGGGCCGAGACCCAGTACTTC.

This clonotype was seen many times. The chain couples TRBV7-9 to TRBJ2-1, with 13 bases lining up with TRBD2. Germline assignment: CDR1 SEHNR and CDR2 FQNEAQ (reference sequence). CDR3 length: 16 residues. The trim removed 5 bases at V and 11 bases at J, leaving 12 bases unmatched. For the CDR3, the DNA is TGTGCCAGCAGCCCTGGACTAGCGGGAGCGGAAAGGAAGCAGTTCTTC. It yields the protein CASSPGLAGAERKQFF. Full variable domain (missing parts from reference TRBV7-9 and TRBJ2-1): DTGVSQNPRHKITKRGQNVTFRCDPISEHNRLYWYRQTLGQGPEFLTYFQNEAQLEKSRLLSDRFSAERPKGSFSTLEIQRTEQGDSAMYLCASSPGLAGAERKQFFGPGTRLTVL.